This is a list of T cell receptor beta chains from one sample in a study of somatic mutations in cytotoxic T cells in rheumatoid arthritis. TCRdb's copy holds only in-frame clones and misses some; the assay was immunoSEQ multiplex PCR. In the table there are about 16,000 clones, roughly 82% of which are singletons. What was sequenced was CD8+ T cells sorted from blood. All receptors come from a woman in her forties or fifties with rheumatoid arthritis. The CDR3 runs from the conserved cysteine through the conserved F or W. A D gene is named only where the DNA matches it firmly. Not every row has a clone size; where given, it reads once, few, many or a size class.

.	TRBV13	.	TRBJ2-7	TGTGCCAGCAGCTTAGGCGGCCCGGGGGAGCAGTACTTC	CASSLGGPGEQYF
.	TRBV6-4	TRBD2	TRBJ2-1	TGTGCCAGCAGCCTTCTAGCGGGAGCTGGCAATGAGCAGTTCTTC	CASSLLAGAGNEQFF
.	TRBV4-2	.	TRBJ1-2	TGTGCCAGCAGCCAAGGGACAATCGGCTACACCTTC	CASSQGTIGYTF
.	TRBV6-6	.	TRBJ1-4	TGTGCCAGCAGTTACCAGGGTGAAAAACTGTTTTTT	CASSYQGEKLFF
.	TRBV11-2	.	TRBJ2-1	TGTGCCAGCAGCTCCCCCGGGGAGAATGGGCAGTTCTTC	CASSSPGENGQFF
.	TRBV30	.	TRBJ2-5	TGTGCCTGGAGTAACCCCGGGTACCAAGAGACCCAGTACTTC	CAWSNPGYQETQYF
.	TRBV13	TRBD1	TRBJ2-2	TGTGCCAGCAGCTTCGTCACAGGGGGGAACACCGGGGAGCTGTTTTTT	CASSFVTGGNTGELFF
.	TRBV7-2	TRBD1	TRBJ2-7	TGTGCCAGCAGCCGGGACAGGAGACGAGGGACCTACGAGCAGTACTTC	CASSRDRRRGTYEQYF
.	TRBV7-6	TRBD2	TRBJ2-5	TGTGCCAGCAGCCCTTCACTAGCGGCCTCCAGGAAGACCCAGTACTTC	CASSPSLAASRKTQYF
.	TRBV4-2	.	TRBJ1-2	TGTGCCAGCAGCCAAGATCTCCCAGCGCTAGCTAACTATGGCTACACCTTC	CASSQDLPALANYGYTF
few	TRBV6-4	.	TRBJ2-3	TGTGCCAGCAGTCGTACGATCGGGCCGATCGATACGCAGTATTTT	CASSRTIGPIDTQYF
.	TRBV10-2	.	TRBJ2-7	TGCGCCAGCAACGTCGGTTTCGGCTACGAGCAGTACTTC	CASNVGFGYEQYF
.	TRBV7-3	TRBD2	TRBJ2-2	TGTGCCAGCAGCCCCCAGTTTGGCGGGAGATCGGTCGGGGAGCTGTTTTTT	CASSPQFGGRSVGELFF
.	TRBV15	.	TRBJ2-1	TGTGCCACCAGCAGAGAGTTTGAGCAGTTCTTC	CATSREFEQFF
.	TRBV5-1	.	TRBJ2-1	TGCGCCAGCAGCTCCTCCTCAGGGAAGGGACTTTACAATGAGCAGTTCTTC	CASSSSSGKGLYNEQFF
medium-sized	TRBV18	.	TRBJ1-2	TGTGCCAGCTCACCTGACCGGACAGATGGCTACACCTTC	CASSPDRTDGYTF
.	TRBV7-9	TRBD2	TRBJ2-1	TGTGCCAGCAGCTCGCGGGGGGGAAGGAATGAGCAGTTCTTC	CASSSRGGRNEQFF
.	TRBV5-6	TRBD1	TRBJ2-7	TGTGCCAGCCGCCCCCAGGGGGCGGCCTACGAGCAGTACTTC	CASRPQGAAYEQYF
.	TRBV6-4	.	TRBJ2-2	TGTGCCAGCAGTGACGAAGGGTGGACCGGGGAGCTGTTTTTT	CASSDEGWTGELFF
.	TRBV5-1	TRBD2	TRBJ2-1	TGCGCCAGCAGCCTTCAGACTAGCGGGAGGGCTGAGCAGTTCTTC	CASSLQTSGRAEQFF
.	TRBV6-5	.	TRBJ2-7	TGTGCCAGCAGTTATGGAGGGGGATCCTACGAGCAGTACTTC	CASSYGGGSYEQYF
.	TRBV9	.	TRBJ2-1	TGTGCCAGCAGCGTGAACCTACGCGGGGGCCGCTCCTACAATGAGCAGTTCTTC	CASSVNLRGGRSYNEQFF
.	TRBV5-1	.	TRBJ2-2	TGCGCCAGCAGCCCGGTGGGGGACACCGGGGAGCTGTTTTTT	CASSPVGDTGELFF
.	TRBV15	TRBD1	TRBJ1-3	TGTGCCACCAGCACCGGACAGGGGTCATATAAAAACACCATATATTTT	CATSTGQGSYKNTIYF